A single sample is the source of the 18 T cell receptor beta chains below, sequenced in a study of blood T cell repertoires in COVID-19. Libraries were prepared by immunoSEQ multiplex PCR; TCRdb keeps only in-frame clonotypes and omits some of them. This sample yields about 390,000 clones, of which 85% to 90% are seen a single time; about 10% belongs to the top ten. The sequencing sample was made of PBMCs or T cells enriched from blood (not recorded which). These receptors were taken from a woman in her forties or fifties who had recovered from COVID-19.

This clone was counted a single time. The CDR3 nucleotides are TGTGCCAGCAGCTTAGTAGTGGACAGCTTCTATGGCTACACCTTC. As protein: CASSLVVDSFYGYTF. The chain carries TRBV7-9 and TRBJ1-2; D might be TRBD1 (6 bases). This CDR3 is built from 15 residues. Germline assignment: CDR1 SEHNR and CDR2 FQNEAQ (reference sequence). Trimming stripped 1 base from V and 4 bases from J, with 13 bases between.

This chain uses TRBV5-1 with TRBJ1-1; D perhaps matches TRBD1 (5 bases). Germline CDR1 and CDR2: SGHRS and YFSETQ. The V end was cut by 3 bases, the J end by 3 bases, with 6 bases between. The CDR3 totals 12 residues. CDR3 sequence (DNA): TGCGCCAGCAGCTGGGGGGACACTGAAGCTTTCTTT. This encodes CASSWGDTEAFF.

The chain uses TRBV7-9 and TRBJ1-5, with 9 bases lining up with TRBD1. The junction had 4 bases not matched to a gene; V was cut back by 3 bases and J by 1 base. Germline loops: CDR1 SEHNR, CDR2 FQNEAQ (reference sequence). The length of the CDR3 is 16 residues. CDR3 amino acids: CASSLGGQGSNQPQHF. The CDR3 bases are TGTGCCAGCAGCTTGGGGGGACAGGGAAGCAATCAGCCCCAGCATTTT.

The rearrangement joins TRBV27 to TRBJ1-5; D may be TRBD1 (5 bases). CDR3 length: 15 amino acids. Per the germline V gene, CDR1 is MNHEY and CDR2 is SMNVEV (reference sequence). The V end was cut by 1 base, the J end by 3 bases, with 10 bases between. The CDR3 spells CASSLYGHPNQPQHF. CDR3 in DNA: TGTGCCAGCAGTTTATACGGACACCCCAATCAGCCCCAGCATTTT.

V gene TRBV30 combines with J gene TRBJ2-2, with TRBD2 matching 7 bases. CDR1 and CDR2 from the germline V gene are GTSNPN and SVGIG (reference sequence). The CDR3 extends over 16 amino acids. J gave up 4 bases and V 4 bases, and 12 bases lay outside the gene matches. In nucleotides, the CDR3 is TGTGCCTGGACGAGGGGAGGGATTGGAGGCACCGGGGAGCTGTTTTTT. It codes for CAWTRGGIGGTGELFF.

This clone was picked up a small number of times. The V call is TRBV10-3, the J call TRBJ2-2; 8 nucleotides match TRBD1. This CDR3 spans 15 amino acids. The V and J ends lost 6 bases and 3 bases, in that order; junction bases with no gene match: 6. Germline V gives CDR1 ENHRY, CDR2 SYGVKD. DNA for the CDR3: TGTGCCATCAGGGACAGGGTAAAGGACACCGGGGAGCTGTTTTTT. Encoded protein: CAIRDRVKDTGELFF.

The chain uses TRBV7-2 and TRBJ2-5; D perhaps matches TRBD1 (6 bases). V was clipped by 7 bases and J by 5 bases, with 14 bases between them. Germline loops: CDR1 SGHTA, CDR2 FQGNSA. The CDR3 is made up of 13 amino acids. The CDR3 region is CASNQGIGETQYF. DNA for the CDR3: TGTGCCAGCAACCAGGGGATTGGGGAGACCCAGTACTTC.

The genes are TRBV7-6 and TRBJ1-2; D ambiguous. CDR3 size: 15 residues. Germline CDR1 reads SGHVS; CDR2 reads FNYEAQ. V gave up 2 bases and J gave up 3 bases, with 13 bases separating them. The CDR3 DNA follows: TGTGCCAGCAGCTTAAGTGGTCGCGCGGACTATGGCTACACCTTC. Residues: CASSLSGRADYGYTF.

V is TRBV2 and J is TRBJ2-1, with TRBD1 identical over 8 bases. Unmatched junction bases numbered 9, after V lost 6 bases and J lost 2 bases. The germline gives CDR1 SNHLY, CDR2 FYNNEI. The CDR3 has 16 amino acids. CDR3 in amino acids: CASRGGGTGTYNEQFF. The CDR3 DNA is TGTGCCAGCAGGGGGGGTGGGACAGGAACCTACAATGAGCAGTTCTTC.

A single count supports this clone. The chain combines TRBV6-2 or TRBV6-3 with TRBJ2-7, with a possible D match to TRBD1 (6 bases). Germline-derived CDR1 and CDR2 are MNHEY and SVGEGT. The CDR3 length is 15 residues. The V and J ends lost 5 bases and 3 bases respectively, with 17 bases between them. The CDR3 region is CASSRSGTLIYEQYF. CDR3 DNA sequence: TGTGCCAGCAGTCGGTCCGGGACACTTATCTACGAGCAGTACTTC.

This clone was counted a single time. V gene TRBV9 combines with J gene TRBJ2-3, with 7 nucleotides matching TRBD2. Germline assignment: CDR1 SGDLS and CDR2 YYNGEE. V shed 6 bases, J shed 2 bases, and the junction held 12 bases outside the gene matches. The CDR3 sequence is 16 residues long. CDR3 nucleotides: TGTGCCAGCAAGCCCGAGCTAGCGGACCTCACAGATACGCAGTATTTT. It codes for CASKPELADLTDTQYF.

The V gene is TRBV7-9, the J gene TRBJ1-2; D ambiguous. Trimming left V 5 bases short and J 2 bases short, with 18 bases between. This CDR3 has 16 amino acids. The germline V gene encodes CDR1 SEHNR and CDR2 FQNEAQ (reference sequence). CDR3 region: CASSPRPDGKNYGYTF. The CDR3, as DNA: TGTGCCAGCAGCCCCCGGCCGGACGGGAAAAACTATGGCTACACCTTC.

This clone was picked up a small number of times. The V gene is TRBV19, the J gene TRBJ1-6, with D unclear. CDR3 length: 13 residues. V shed 8 bases and J shed 14 bases, with 19 bases lying between them. Germline-derived CDR1 and CDR2 are LNHDA and SQIVND (reference sequence). In DNA form, the CDR3 reads TGTGCCAGTGGGAACGGGAAAGGATGGACCCTCCACTTT. Its protein product is CASGNGKGWTLHF.

V usage is TRBV4-1 and J usage is TRBJ1-6, with D tentatively TRBD1 (6 bases). V was pared by 0 bases and J by 11 bases, with 17 bases between. The CDR3 is made up of 16 amino acids. Germline CDR1 reads MGHRA; CDR2 reads YSYEKL. The CDR3 DNA sequence: TGCGCCAGCAGCCAAGATTTGGGGGCTGAACTTCCACCCCTCCACTTT. It encodes CASSQDLGAELPPLHF.

This chain joins TRBV3-1 (or the pseudogene TRBV3-2) and TRBJ2-2; 13 bases are a match to TRBD2. This CDR3 spans 17 amino acids. V trimming: 0 bases; J trimming: 6 bases; junction bases outside the gene matches: 4. Germline CDR1 is LGHDT and CDR2 is YNNKEL (reference sequence). The CDR3 DNA sequence: TGTGCCAGCAGCCAAGAGGGACTAGCGGGGCGACCCGGGGAGCTGTTTTTT. Protein product: CASSQEGLAGRPGELFF.

This clone has more than one count but fewer than ten. CDR3 sequence (DNA): TGTGCCAGCAGTTTAGGACAGGGGGTTTCACCCCTCCACTTT. It translates to CASSLGQGVSPLHF. This chain links TRBV28 with TRBJ1-6, with 10 bases fitting TRBD1. The CDR3 has 14 amino acids. Trimming cost V 2 bases and J 9 bases; bases outside gene matches: 1. CDR1 is MDHEN and CDR2 is SYDVKM in the germline V gene.

CDR3 protein: CASSQEESGTGMFF. Here the CDR3 DNA reads TGCGCCAGCAGCCAAGAGGAATCCGGGACAGGGATGTTCTTT. The chain combines TRBV4-3 with TRBJ1-1; 9 bases fit TRBD1. CDR1 and CDR2 from the germline V gene are LGHNA and YSLEER. There are 14 residues in the CDR3. The ends lost 0 bases at V and 14 bases at J; junction bases unmatched: 10.

The V gene is TRBV30, the J gene TRBJ2-7; 10 positions agree with TRBD1. The CDR3 has 12 residues. CDR1 and CDR2 (germline): GTSNPN, SVGIG (reference sequence). After removal of 7 bases from V and 2 bases from J, the junction contained 2 bases not matched to a gene. The chain's CDR3 is CALGQGTYEQYF. Here the CDR3 DNA reads TGTGCCTTGGGACAGGGGACCTACGAGCAGTACTTC.